One and the same sample provided the 29 T cell receptor beta chains below, sequenced in a study of shared clonotypes between healthy human individuals (dated by TCRdb to about 2020). The library was prepared using the immunoSEQ multiplex PCR assay. TCRdb re-hosts the immuneACCESS table, in-frame sequences only. Its copies lack some clones; in the studies checked, an unresolved V gene accounts for under half of them, and the cause for the rest is not known. This sample is represented by approximately 470,000 clones; 81% of them were singletons. Roughly 13% of the sample is taken by the ten largest. Input material: PBMCs. The receptors were gathered from a woman in her thirties or forties in good health. Some clones in this sample may be carry-over from other donors' samples.

V and J are TRBV6-5 and TRBJ2-4; possibly TRBD2 for D (5 bases). The CDR3 spans 13 residues. V was cut by 0 bases and J by 5 bases, with 5 bases left in between. Germline V lookup: CDR1 MNHEY, CDR2 SVGAGI. CDR3 DNA: TGTGCCAGCAGTTACTCCGGGGAAAACATTCAGTACTTC. This translates into CASSYSGENIQYF.

The chain uses TRBV4-1 and TRBJ2-7; 8 bases fit TRBD2. V shed 0 bases, J shed 0 bases, and the junction held 7 bases outside the gene matches. The CDR3 has 17 amino acids. Germline loops: CDR1 MGHRA, CDR2 YSYEKL. The DNA of the CDR3 is TGCGCCAGCAGCCAAGATCGGAGGGCGGGAGGCTCCTACGAGCAGTACTTC. Translation gives CASSQDRRAGGSYEQYF.

This clone was counted ten times or more. The chain links TRBV27 to TRBJ2-5; the match to TRBD2 covers 8 bases. Germline V gene sequence: CDR1 MNHEY, CDR2 SMNVEV (reference sequence). The CDR3 loop spans 16 amino acids. J gave up 1 base and V 5 bases, and 9 bases lay outside the gene matches. CDR3 sequence (DNA): TGTGCCAGCAGTAAATTCGGACTAGCTGGCCAAGAGACCCAGTACTTC. Amino acid sequence: CASSKFGLAGQETQYF.

As to this clone: The junction does not match germline at one end; this may be a read error. DNA for the CDR3: TGTGCCAGCAGCTACCGGGGGGCCCAAGAGGCCCAGTACTTC. It is translated as CASSYRGAQEAQYF. The chain uses TRBV9 and TRBJ2-5; D might be TRBD2 (7 bases). Germline values: CDR1 SGDLS, CDR2 YYNGEE. This CDR3 has 14 residues.

V gene TRBV14 combines with J gene TRBJ2-2; 9 nucleotides align to TRBD2. Trimming cost V 4 bases and J 5 bases; bases outside gene matches: 5. This CDR3 has 15 amino acids. Germline lookup yields CDR1 SGHDN and CDR2 FVKESK. The CDR3 sequence: CASSRREGKTGELFF. The CDR3 nucleotides are TGTGCCAGCAGCCGGCGGGAGGGCAAAACCGGGGAGCTGTTTTTT. The variable domain in full, with the rest retrieved from reference TRBV14 and TRBJ2-2, is EAGVTQFPSHSVIEKGQTVTLRCDPISGHDNLYWYRRVMGKEIKFLLHFVKESKQDESGMPNNRFLAERTGGTYSTLKVQPAELEDSGVYFCASSRREGKTGELFFGEGSRLTVL.

The chain has TRBV19 and TRBJ2-2; maybe TRBD2 (5 bases). V was cut by 7 bases and J by 2 bases, with 14 bases left in between. CDR3 length: 15 amino acids. Germline CDR1 LNHDA, CDR2 SQIVND (reference sequence). CDR3 bases: TGTGCCAGTACCAAAAGGACTTCTAACACCGGGGAGCTGTTTTTT. Its translation is CASTKRTSNTGELFF.

This clone was seen only a few times. This chain connects TRBV19 to TRBJ2-7; D may be TRBD2 (5 bases). The CDR3 is made up of 13 amino acids. V lost 6 bases and J lost 5, with 14 bases in between. Germline CDR1 LNHDA, CDR2 SQIVND (reference sequence). The CDR3 DNA sequence: TGTGCCAGTAGGGGTGGGAGAAAGGACGAGCAGTACTTC. Encoded protein: CASRGGRKDEQYF.

This clone has a handful of counts. The J gene is TRBJ1-5, the V gene TRBV7-9; D unresolved. The CDR3 is 15 residues long. CDR1 and CDR2 (germline): SEHNR, FQNEAQ (reference sequence). V lost 1 base and J lost 5, with 12 bases in between. This chain's CDR3 is CASSLGRSGDQPQHF. The CDR3 bases are TGTGCCAGCAGCTTAGGCAGGTCCGGGGATCAGCCCCAGCATTTT. Full variable domain (remainder filled in from reference TRBV7-9 and TRBJ1-5): DTGVSQNPRHKITKRGQNVTFRCDPISEHNRLYWYRQTLGQGPEFLTYFQNEAQLEKSRLLSDRFSAERPKGSFSTLEIQRTEQGDSAMYLCASSLGRSGDQPQHFGDGTRLSIL.

Comments on this clone: It differs at one base from a far larger clone, so likely a read error. The same CDR3 also results from other DNA sequences found in this sample. The genes are TRBV30 and TRBJ2-5; D ambiguous. V dropped 0 bases and J dropped 9 bases, with 17 bases sitting between them. The CDR3 has 14 residues. The germline V gene encodes CDR1 GTSNPN and CDR2 SVGIG (reference sequence). CDR3 loop: CAWSVHGDGGAQYF. The CDR3 bases are TGTGCCTGGAGTGTACACGGCGACGGTGGGGCCCAGTACTTC. The variable domain in full, completed from reference TRBV30 and TRBJ2-5, reads SQTIHQWPATLVQPVGSPLSLECTVEGTSNPNLYWYRQAAGRGLQLLFYSVGIGQISSEVPQNLSASRPQDRQFILSSKKLLLSDSGFYLCAWSVHGDGGAQYFGPGTRLLVL.

The table lists this clone with a few counts. The J gene is TRBJ2-7, the V gene TRBV2; tentative D call: TRBD1 (6 bases). This CDR3 has 12 residues. V was shortened by 6 bases and J by 6 bases, with 12 bases between the two germline ends. Germline assignment: CDR1 SNHLY and CDR2 FYNNEI. The CDR3 spells CASRVDRREQYF. The CDR3 DNA is TGTGCCAGCAGGGTAGACAGGCGCGAGCAGTACTTC.

This clone was seen a single time. The chain links TRBV28 to TRBJ1-2; 9 nucleotides line up with TRBD1. V was pared by 4 bases and J by 4 bases, with 4 bases of the junction left unmatched. CDR1 MDHEN and CDR2 SYDVKM come from the germline V gene. This CDR3 has 14 residues. The CDR3: CASSSGTGPYGYTF. CDR3 sequence (DNA): TGTGCCAGCAGTTCTGGGACAGGGCCCTATGGCTACACCTTC.

The V and J genes are TRBV28 and TRBJ2-7; D gene ambiguous. CDR3 length: 14 amino acids. Deletions cut 6 bases from V and 1 base from J, with 13 bases between. Germline V gene data show CDR1 as MDHEN and CDR2 as SYDVKM. CDR3 DNA: TGTGCCAGCAGGGTGGGCCCGGCGTCCTACGAGCAGTACTTC. Residues: CASRVGPASYEQYF.

This clone has at least ten counts. The same CDR3 is also encoded by other DNA sequences in this sample. The chain carries TRBV7-9 and TRBJ2-7, with 9 bases identical to TRBD1. This CDR3 is built from 13 residues. Germline CDR1 SEHNR, CDR2 FQNEAQ (reference sequence). V gave up 5 bases and J gave up 6 bases; unmatched junction bases: 5. For the CDR3, the DNA is TGTGCCAGCAGCAGGAGACAGGGGGGCGAGCAGTACTTC. This sequence encodes CASSRRQGGEQYF.

This clone was seen many times. Other DNA sequences of this sample code for an identical CDR3. The CDR3 sequence: CASSLTSGRYEQYF. CDR3 nucleotide sequence: TGTGCCAGCAGCTTAACTAGCGGGAGGTACGAGCAGTACTTC. The chain has TRBV7-2 and TRBJ2-7, with TRBD2 identical over 12 bases. CDR3 length: 14 amino acids. Per the germline V gene, CDR1 is SGHTA and CDR2 is FQGNSA. Trimming took 2 bases from V and 4 from J; bases not matched to a gene: 0.

CDR3 region: CASSLGTSVSSYEQYF. CDR3 in DNA: TGTGCCAGCAGCCTAGGGACTAGCGTTAGCTCCTACGAGCAGTACTTC. The V call is TRBV11-2, the J call TRBJ2-7; 10 bases match TRBD2. J was trimmed by 0 bases and V by 5 bases; bases with no gene match: 7. The germline gives CDR1 SGHAT, CDR2 FQNNGV. This CDR3 has 16 residues.

The chain is built from TRBV6-5 and TRBJ2-5, with TRBD2 matching over 8 bases. V gave up 5 bases and J gave up 0 bases; unmatched junction bases: 5. The CDR3 totals 15 residues. Germline CDR1 and CDR2: MNHEY and SVGAGI. CDR3 in amino acids: CASSKLLADQETQYF. The CDR3 coding sequence is TGTGCCAGCAGTAAATTACTAGCGGACCAAGAGACCCAGTACTTC.

The V call is TRBV7-2, the J call TRBJ2-5; D call uncertain. The germline V gene encodes CDR1 SGHTA and CDR2 FQGNSA. V shed 1 base and J shed 4 bases, with 13 bases lying between them. CDR3 size: 15 residues. The CDR3, as DNA: TGTGCCAGCAGCTTAGTTGCCCCCCCTGCAGAGACCCAGTACTTC. This encodes CASSLVAPPAETQYF.

This clone was counted a few times. The gene calls are TRBV30 and TRBJ2-3, with 7 nucleotides matching TRBD2. V shed 5 bases and J 2 bases; nucleotides not matched to a gene: 7. CDR3 size: 14 residues. Per the germline V gene, CDR1 is GTSNPN and CDR2 is SVGIG (reference sequence). The CDR3 region is CAWGKRETTDTQYF. The DNA of the CDR3 is TGTGCCTGGGGGAAGCGGGAAACCACAGATACGCAGTATTTT.

The J gene is TRBJ2-1, the V gene TRBV4-3; 14 bases fit TRBD2. Trimming cost V 1 base and J 5 bases; bases outside gene matches: 4. The CDR3 has 17 residues. Germline lookup yields CDR1 LGHNA and CDR2 YSLEER. The CDR3 is CASSQGTSGRSNNEQFF. The DNA for the CDR3 is TGCGCCAGCAGCCAAGGGACTAGCGGGAGGTCCAACAATGAGCAGTTCTTC.

This clone has only a few counts. The chain links TRBV29-1 to TRBJ1-4; a weak D match, TRBD1 (5 bases). The CDR3 consists of 14 residues. Germline V lookup: CDR1 SQVTM, CDR2 ANQGSEA. Trimming pared 4 bases from V and 4 bases from J, leaving 13 bases between. The CDR3 DNA sequence: TGCAGCGTTGTCGGGGACCAGTTTAATGAAAAACTGTTTTTT. This encodes CSVVGDQFNEKLFF.

This clone was recorded a few times. The rearrangement links TRBV5-1 to TRBJ1-5; the match to TRBD1 covers 7 bases. The CDR3 covers 15 residues. The trim removed 5 bases at V and 0 bases at J, leaving 5 bases unmatched. The germline V gene encodes CDR1 SGHRS and CDR2 YFSETQ. CDR3 nucleotides: TGCGCCAGCAGACAGGGGACGAATAGCAATCAGCCCCAGCATTTT. This sequence encodes CASRQGTNSNQPQHF.

Note on this clone: Possible read error: a much larger clone is one base away. The same CDR3 arises from other DNA sequences in this sample as well. The rearrangement uses TRBV7-8 and TRBJ2-2; a weak D match, TRBD1 (5 bases). Germline V CDR1 and CDR2: SGHVS, FQNEAQ. This CDR3 comprises 17 residues. Trimming stripped 5 bases from V and 0 bases from J, with 16 bases between. DNA of the CDR3: TGTGCCAGCAGCGTCCATGTGGGGCAAACGAACACCGGGGAGCTGTTTTTT. Its translation: CASSVHVGQTNTGELFF.

The genes are TRBV12-5 and TRBJ2-3; TRBD2 agrees at 8 bases. J lost 4 bases, V lost 7 bases, and 19 bases had no gene match. The germline V gene encodes CDR1 LGHNT and CDR2 FRNRAP. The CDR3 spans 18 residues. The CDR3 bases are TGTGCTAGTGCCTTCAGTACCGGGACTAGGGGTGTGGCAGATACGCAGTATTTT. Its translation: CASAFSTGTRGVADTQYF.

This chain joins TRBV7-3 and TRBJ1-1; the match to TRBD1 covers 7 bases. Germline lookup yields CDR1 SGHTA and CDR2 FQGTGA. CDR3 length: 15 amino acids. V shed 5 bases, J shed 4 bases, and the junction held 10 bases outside the gene matches. CDR3 sequence: CASSPVTGVATEAFF. DNA of the CDR3: TGTGCCAGCAGCCCCGTCACAGGGGTCGCCACTGAAGCTTTCTTT.

Here the CDR3 DNA reads TGCGCCAGCAGCTTGTCGGGACAGGGGGCGGGAGAGACCCAGTACTTC. This sequence encodes CASSLSGQGAGETQYF. This rearrangement joins TRBV5-1 to TRBJ2-5, with 12 nucleotides matching TRBD1. V lost 1 base to trimming and J lost 4 bases; unmatched junction nucleotides: 5. The CDR3 runs to 16 residues. CDR1 SGHRS and CDR2 YFSETQ come from the germline V gene. Full variable domain (remainder filled in from reference TRBV5-1 and TRBJ2-5): KAGVTQTPRYLIKTRGQQVTLSCSPISGHRSVSWYQQTPGQGLQFLFEYFSETQRNKGNFPGRFSGRQFSNSRSEMNVSTLELGDSALYLCASSLSGQGAGETQYFGPGTRLLVL.

The table lists this clone with a count of one. The chain couples TRBV9 to TRBJ1-1; unclear D gene. The ends were cut back, 0 bases at V and 0 bases at J, with 6 bases in the middle. The length of the CDR3 is 14 residues. Germline CDR1 is SGDLS and CDR2 is YYNGEE. The CDR3 is CASSVAGLNTEAFF. CDR3 coding DNA: TGTGCCAGCAGCGTAGCGGGTCTGAACACTGAAGCTTTCTTT.

The chain carries TRBV5-1 and TRBJ2-3, with 8 bases matching TRBD2. Germline V lookup: CDR1 SGHRS, CDR2 YFSETQ. CDR3 length: 16 residues. V lost 1 base to trimming and J lost 4 bases; unmatched junction nucleotides: 8. The CDR3 DNA reads as TGCGCCAGCAGCTTGTATACGGGAGGGCCCGCAGATACGCAGTATTTT. Translation gives CASSLYTGGPADTQYF.

This clone ranks as medium-sized. Other DNA sequences within the sample encode an identical CDR3. The chain employs TRBV7-9 and TRBJ1-1; D is uncertain. This CDR3 has 13 amino acids. CDR1 is SEHNR and CDR2 is FQNEAQ in the germline V gene (reference sequence). With 1 base removed from V and 0 bases from J, the gap between germline ends came to 3 bases. The CDR3 is CASSLDMNTEAFF. CDR3 DNA: TGTGCCAGCAGCTTAGACATGAACACTGAAGCTTTCTTT.

The chain is built from TRBV2 and TRBJ1-5; 9 nucleotides line up with TRBD1. Germline values: CDR1 SNHLY, CDR2 FYNNEI. The CDR3 consists of 15 residues. Unmatched junction bases numbered 9, after V lost 6 bases and J lost 6 bases. CDR3 in DNA: TGTGCCAGCAGGGTCGACAGGGGGGGGAGTCAGCCCCAGCATTTT. Its protein product is CASRVDRGGSQPQHF.